These 21 T cell receptor beta chains were sequenced from one sample in a study of T-cell reconstitution after alpha-beta-depleted transplantation in children. Molecular barcoding with unique molecular identifiers was used for the TCRbeta library. Using its own MiXCR run on the PCR reads, TCRdb lists one record per CDR3 protein. The profile shows 97,000 or so distinct CDR3 sequences, around 7% of them singletons. Sequencing used PBMCs, obtained before TCRalphabeta/CD19-depleted stem cell transplant. The receptors were gathered from a boy between 2 and 10 years old with acute lymphoblastic leukemia, due to receive a stem cell transplant.

This clonotype appeared many times. The V and J genes are TRBV9 and TRBJ2-5; tentatively, D is TRBD1 (7 bases). Germline lookup yields CDR1 SGDLS and CDR2 YYNGEE. Trimming shortened V by 5 bases and J by 5 bases, and 16 bases separated the two germline ends. CDR3 length: 14 residues. In nucleotides, the CDR3 is TGTGCCAGCAGTGCGGGACCCAGGGGGGAGACCCAGTACTTC. It encodes CASSAGPRGETQYF.

This clonotype was seen ten or more times. V gene TRBV6-5 combines with J gene TRBJ2-7, with TRBD2 identical over 10 bases. After removal of 4 bases from V and 3 bases from J, the junction contained 3 bases not matched to a gene. The CDR3 is 14 amino acids. Per the germline V gene, CDR1 is MNHEY and CDR2 is SVGAGI. The chain's CDR3 is CASSSASGGYEQYF. DNA of the CDR3: TGTGCCAGCAGTTCAGCTAGCGGGGGCTACGAGCAGTACTTC.

In this sample, this clonotype turned up many times. The V gene is TRBV29-1, the J gene TRBJ2-1, with 9 bases fitting TRBD2. There are 17 residues in the CDR3. CDR1 is SQVTM and CDR2 is ANQGSEA in the germline V gene. V lost 1 base, J lost 3 bases, and 10 bases stayed unmatched. The CDR3 nucleotides read TGCAGCGTTGAAGGGGTAGCGGGGGCTCATCTCTACAATGAGCAGTTCTTC. Translating gives CSVEGVAGAHLYNEQFF.

This clonotype was seen repeatedly, ten times or more. This chain joins TRBV21-1 and TRBJ1-5. TRBV21-1 is flagged as a pseudogene. This CDR3 has 16 amino acids. CDR3 nucleotide sequence: TGTGCCAGCAGCAAAGTTTGCCGGTTTAGCAATCAGCCCCAGCATTTT. This gives the protein CASSKVCRFSNQPQHF.

This clonotype was found many times. V usage is TRBV5-1 and J usage is TRBJ1-1, with 10 bases fitting TRBD1. The V segment lost 0 bases and the J segment 4 bases; nucleotides outside the gene matches: 0. This CDR3 is 14 amino acids long. Germline values: CDR1 SGHRS, CDR2 YFSETQ. The CDR3 DNA is TGCGCCAGCAGCTTGGGACAGGGGGCCACTGAAGCTTTCTTT. This sequence encodes CASSLGQGATEAFF.

The rearrangement joins TRBV23-1 to TRBJ2-7, with 13 bases fitting TRBD2. TRBV23-1 is identified as an open reading frame with a role that is uncertain. J lost 2 bases, V lost 6 bases, and 19 bases had no gene match. This CDR3 has 20 amino acids. This chain's CDR3 is CASRHTHRTSGGALAYEQYF. DNA of the CDR3: TGCGCCAGCAGGCACACCCACCGGACTAGCGGGGGCGCCCTGGCCTACGAGCAGTACTTC.

This clonotype has only a few counts. The chain recombines TRBV4-3 with TRBJ2-2; TRBD2 might be the D (5 bases). The germline V and J ends were trimmed by 0 bases and 3 bases, with 11 bases remaining between them. The CDR3 is made up of 16 amino acids. Germline V gives CDR1 LGHNA, CDR2 YSLEER. Here the CDR3 DNA reads TGCGCCAGCAGCCAAGATAGAGGGCGGGACACCGGGGAGCTGTTTTTT. This translates into CASSQDRGRDTGELFF.

CDR3 residues: CASRGTSGYEQYF. The DNA for the CDR3 is TGTGCCAGCAGAGGGACTAGCGGGTACGAGCAGTACTTC. This chain links TRBV7-9 with TRBJ2-7, with 12 bases that match TRBD2. The V segment lost 6 bases and the J segment 4 bases; nucleotides outside the gene matches: 1. The germline V gene has CDR1 SEHNR and CDR2 FQNEAQ (reference sequence). The CDR3 covers 13 residues. Based on the CDR3 plus reference TRBV7-9 and TRBJ2-7, the full variable domain is DTGVSQNPRHKITKRGQNVTFRCDPISEHNRLYWYRQTLGQGPEFLTYFQNEAQLEKSRLLSDRFSAERPKGSFSTLEIQRTEQGDSAMYLCASRGTSGYEQYFGPGTRLTVT.

This clonotype appeared many times. V gene TRBV5-1 combines with J gene TRBJ1-1; the match to TRBD1 covers 8 bases. V shed 4 bases and J 1 base; nucleotides not matched to a gene: 3. Germline CDR1 is SGHRS and CDR2 is YFSETQ. This CDR3 region has 14 residues. The CDR3 DNA reads TGCGCCAGCAGCCTGGGACAGGCGAACACTGAAGCTTTCTTT. It yields the protein CASSLGQANTEAFF.

Sample share makes this clonotype large. The J gene is TRBJ2-1, the V gene TRBV2, with 12 bases aligning to TRBD2. This CDR3 comprises 17 residues. The trim removed 4 bases at V and 0 bases at J, leaving 4 bases unmatched. CDR1 and CDR2 (germline): SNHLY, FYNNEI. The CDR3 is CASSGLAGGSSYNEQFF. The DNA for the CDR3 is TGTGCCAGCAGTGGGCTAGCGGGGGGGAGCTCCTACAATGAGCAGTTCTTC.

The CDR3 is CASSYGTNYGYTF. The CDR3 bases are TGTGCCAGCAGTTACGGGACAAACTATGGCTACACCTTC. The J gene is TRBJ1-2, the V gene TRBV6-6; a possible D gene is TRBD1 (6 bases). Trimming stripped 2 bases from V and 2 bases from J, with 6 bases between. The CDR3 is made up of 13 amino acids. Germline V gives CDR1 MNHNY, CDR2 SVGAGI (reference sequence).

This clonotype showed up just a few times. The J gene is TRBJ2-6, the V gene TRBV4-3; 8 bases fit TRBD1. There are 18 residues in the CDR3. Germline V lookup: CDR1 LGHNA, CDR2 YSLEER. V trimming: 0 bases; J trimming: 0 bases; junction bases outside the gene matches: 4. The CDR3 protein is CASSQDRGLISGANVLTF. The CDR3 coding sequence is TGCGCCAGCAGCCAAGACAGGGGGCTAATCTCTGGGGCCAACGTCCTGACTTTC.

A few counts support this clonotype. This sequence joins TRBV5-1 and TRBJ2-7; TRBD2 matches 8 bases. The germline V gene encodes CDR1 SGHRS and CDR2 YFSETQ. Unmatched junction bases numbered 10, after V lost 2 bases and J lost 0 bases. This CDR3 has 17 amino acids. CDR3 sequence reads: CASSLLAAPRSSYEQYF. CDR3 DNA: TGCGCCAGCAGCTTACTAGCGGCCCCGAGATCCTCCTACGAGCAGTACTTC.

This clonotype was detected a few times. The rearrangement joins TRBV7-8 to TRBJ2-7; TRBD2 might be the D (6 bases). The V end lost 0 bases, the J end lost 4 bases, and 13 bases lay between the germline ends. The germline CDR1 and CDR2 sequences are SGHVS and FQNEAQ. This CDR3 spans 15 amino acids. For the CDR3, the DNA is TGTGCCAGCAGCTTAGCCGGGAGAGGGGAGTACGAGCAGTACTTC. This encodes CASSLAGRGEYEQYF.

In this sample, this clonotype turned up many times. The J gene is TRBJ1-4, the V gene TRBV4-1, with D possibly matching TRBD1 (5 bases). In germline, CDR1 is MGHRA, CDR2 YSYEKL. The CDR3 spans 17 residues. Trimming took 0 bases from V and 6 from J, leaving 17 bases between them. Written as DNA, the CDR3 is TGCGCCAGCAGCCAAGAGGGCAGTTCGCTGGGGGATGAAAAACTGTTTTTT. As protein: CASSQEGSSLGDEKLFF.

Ten or more counts support this clonotype. V and J are TRBV7-8 and TRBJ2-3, with D possibly TRBD2 on 5 matching bases. The CDR3 sequence is 13 residues long. The V end lost 3 bases, the J end lost 1 base, and 5 bases lay between the germline ends. Germline CDR1 is SGHVS and CDR2 is FQNEAQ. This CDR3 is CASSFGGTDTQYF. The CDR3 nucleotides are TGTGCCAGCAGCTTCGGGGGCACAGATACGCAGTATTTT.

The chain carries TRBV4-2 and TRBJ1-2; no reliable D call. This CDR3 region has 12 residues. CDR1 is LGHNA and CDR2 is YNFKEQ in the germline V gene. Deletions cut 0 bases from V and 4 bases from J, with 3 bases between. The CDR3 here is CASSQEAYGYTF. As DNA, the CDR3 is TGTGCCAGCAGCCAAGAGGCCTATGGCTACACCTTC.

Relative to its sample, this clonotype is medium-sized (0.01 to 0.1%). The V call is TRBV9, the J call TRBJ2-7; D is unresolved. Germline values: CDR1 SGDLS, CDR2 YYNGEE. This CDR3 has 15 residues. V was shortened by 0 bases and J by 5 bases, with 15 bases between the two germline ends. The DNA of the CDR3 is TGTGCCAGCAGCGTAGCCCGGTCGGGTTTAGACGAGCAGTACTTC. Its translation is CASSVARSGLDEQYF.

Only a few counts were recorded for this clonotype. The chain has TRBV7-9 and TRBJ2-4; 9 bases match TRBD1. The CDR3 has 17 residues. The ends lost 4 bases at V and 0 bases at J; junction bases unmatched: 7. Germline CDR1 SEHNR, CDR2 FQNEAQ (reference sequence). CDR3 sequence reads: CASSSPGQGLAKNIQYF. The CDR3 DNA reads TGTGCCAGCAGCTCCCCGGGACAGGGTTTAGCCAAAAACATTCAGTACTTC.

This clonotype was counted ten times or more. This chain uses TRBV20-1 with TRBJ2-1; the match to TRBD2 covers 7 bases. CDR1 and CDR2 (germline): DFQATT, SNEGSKA (reference sequence). CDR3 length equals 12 residues. CDR3 sequence (DNA): TGCTCGGCGGGGGATTACTACAATGAGCAGTTCTTC. The encoded protein is CSAGDYYNEQFF.

This clonotype has only a few counts. This chain connects TRBV7-2 to TRBJ2-2; maybe TRBD2 (5 bases). The germline V and J ends were trimmed by 0 bases and 2 bases, with 7 bases remaining between them. Germline V gene lookup returns CDR1 SGHTA and CDR2 FQGNSA. The CDR3 has 15 amino acids. The CDR3 region is CASSLAGRNTGELFF. In DNA, the CDR3 is TGTGCCAGCAGCTTAGCGGGGAGAAACACCGGGGAGCTGTTTTTT.